This T cell receptor beta chain comes out of a study of T cell responses to AZD1222 COVID-19 vaccine. Regarding the study as a whole: Mostly white British, mostly female donors; authors suggested clonal diversity may be underestimated. Repertoire collection took place solely once the T cell response had peaked. It was only 6 or 7 AZD1222 recipients who were seropositive at baseline.

With regard to this clone: Its specificity is not known.

J was trimmed by 1 base and V by 2 bases; bases with no gene match: 8. CDR1 and CDR2 (germline): LNHNV, YYDKDF (reference sequence). There are 17 residues in the CDR3. Only in-frame clones appear in the TCRdb table, and some are missing; sequencing was by immunoSEQ multiplex PCR. The sample lists some 200,000 clones; 90% were seen once. This TCR was sampled from an adult in good health. Sequencing used peripheral blood, obtained on day 0 of AZD1222 vaccination. The chain is built from TRBV15 and TRBJ1-5, with 7 bases identical to TRBD1. As DNA, the CDR3 is TGTGCCACCAGCAGATCGGGGACAGCCGAAAGCAATCAGCCCCAGCATTTT. Protein: CATSRSGTAESNQPQHF.